This TCR beta chain came from a study of cytomegalovirus exposure and HLA in healthy donors. Background on the study: Of the donors genotyped, several hundred in all, about 82% fell in the Caucasian-associated ancestry cluster. Study findings and constraints: Presence/absence analyses assumed roughly uniform sequencing depth across donors, which may not hold. Productive status was seen about 90% or about 30% of the time for most TCR beta V segments in an earlier analysis.

This clone has a single count. The target antigen is unknown. Other DNA sequences in this sample translate to the same CDR3. V was shortened by 3 bases and J by 2 bases, with 4 bases between the two germline ends. Germline V gene sequence: CDR1 SGHTA, CDR2 FQGNSA. This CDR3 spans 13 amino acids. PCR was performed using 60 Vbeta and 13 Jbeta primers. Libraries were prepared by immunoSEQ multiplex PCR; TCRdb keeps only in-frame clonotypes and omits some of them. The repertoire holds about 130,000 clones, with 74% as singletons. This sequence joins TRBV7-2 and TRBJ2-2, with unresolved D. Sample: PBMCs. This TCR was recovered from a woman between 45 and 65 years old in good health and CMV-seropositive. CDR3 coding DNA: TGTGCCAGCAGCTTGCTAAACACCGGGGAGCTGTTTTTT. This translates into CASSLLNTGELFF.